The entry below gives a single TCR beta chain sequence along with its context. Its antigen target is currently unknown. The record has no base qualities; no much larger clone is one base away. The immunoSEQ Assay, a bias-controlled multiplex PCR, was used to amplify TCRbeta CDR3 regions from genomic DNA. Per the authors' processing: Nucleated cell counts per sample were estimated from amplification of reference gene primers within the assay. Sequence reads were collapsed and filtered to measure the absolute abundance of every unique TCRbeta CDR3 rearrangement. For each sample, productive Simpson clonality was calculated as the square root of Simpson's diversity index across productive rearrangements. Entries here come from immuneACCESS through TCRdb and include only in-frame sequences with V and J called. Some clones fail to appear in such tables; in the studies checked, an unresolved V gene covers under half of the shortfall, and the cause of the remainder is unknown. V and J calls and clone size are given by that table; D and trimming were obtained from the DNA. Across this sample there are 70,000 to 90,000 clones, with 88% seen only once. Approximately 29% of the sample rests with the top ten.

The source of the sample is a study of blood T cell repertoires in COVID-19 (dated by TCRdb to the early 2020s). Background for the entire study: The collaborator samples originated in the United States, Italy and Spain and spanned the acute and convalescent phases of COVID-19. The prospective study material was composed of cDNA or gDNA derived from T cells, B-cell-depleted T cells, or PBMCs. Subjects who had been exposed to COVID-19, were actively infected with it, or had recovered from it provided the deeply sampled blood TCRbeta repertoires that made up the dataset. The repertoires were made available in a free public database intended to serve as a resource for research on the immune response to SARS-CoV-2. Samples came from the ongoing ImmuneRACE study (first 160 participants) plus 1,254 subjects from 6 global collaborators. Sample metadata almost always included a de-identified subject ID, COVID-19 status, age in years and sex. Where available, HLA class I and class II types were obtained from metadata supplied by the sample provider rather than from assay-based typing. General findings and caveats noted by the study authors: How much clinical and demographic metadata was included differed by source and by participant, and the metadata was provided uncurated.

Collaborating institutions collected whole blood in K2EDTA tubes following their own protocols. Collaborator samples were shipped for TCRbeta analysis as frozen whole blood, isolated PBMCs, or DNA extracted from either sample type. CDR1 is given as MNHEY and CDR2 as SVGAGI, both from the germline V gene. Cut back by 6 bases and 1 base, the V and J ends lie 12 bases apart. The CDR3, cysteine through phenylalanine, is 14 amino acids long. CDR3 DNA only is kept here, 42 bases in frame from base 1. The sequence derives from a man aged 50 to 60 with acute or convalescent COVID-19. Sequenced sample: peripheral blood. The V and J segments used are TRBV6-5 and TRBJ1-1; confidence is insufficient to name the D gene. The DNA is TGTGCCAGCAGGACCTCCGGGTCGAACACTGAAGCTTTCTTT. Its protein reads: CASRTSGSNTEAFF.